Shown below are 15 T cell receptor beta chains from a single sample sequenced in a study of early T cells in non-severe SARS-CoV-2 infection. MiXCR was run by TCRdb on the 5' RACE reads, yielding one entry per CDR3 protein. The sample consists of more than 45,000 distinct CDR3 sequences, 6.5% to 8.5% of them appearing once. Sequenced: whole blood. The receptors derive from an adult who was a healthcare worker with PCR-confirmed SARS-CoV-2 infection or an uninfected control (not recorded which).

The genes are TRBV29-1 and TRBJ1-2; TRBD1 aligns across 7 bases. This CDR3 contains 14 residues. Germline V CDR1 and CDR2: SQVTM, ANQGSEA. The V and J ends lost 0 bases and 4 bases, in that order; junction bases with no gene match: 5. CDR3: CSVEDLDRAYGYTF. As DNA, the CDR3 is TGCAGCGTTGAAGATCTCGACAGGGCCTATGGCTACACCTTC.

This clonotype was recorded many times. The genes are TRBV9 and TRBJ2-7; a weak D match, TRBD2 (6 bases). The germline V gene has CDR1 SGDLS and CDR2 YYNGEE. V was clipped by 0 bases and J by 5 bases, with 18 bases between them. This CDR3 comprises 16 residues. CDR3 protein: CASSVDGRGPSNEQYF. In nucleotides, the CDR3 is TGTGCCAGCAGCGTAGACGGGAGAGGCCCCAGTAACGAGCAGTACTTC.

By its share, this clonotype is medium-sized (0.01 to 0.1%). The chain links TRBV9 to TRBJ2-7; TRBD2 matches 7 bases. V lost 0 bases, J lost 1 base, and 1 base stayed unmatched. Germline V gives CDR1 SGDLS, CDR2 YYNGEE. The CDR3 is 14 residues long. CDR3 nucleotide sequence: TGTGCCAGCAGCGTAGGCGGGAGTTCCTACGAGCAGTACTTC. Translated: CASSVGGSSYEQYF.

The table lists this clonotype with a few counts. The chain combines TRBV7-2 with TRBJ2-2; D is ambiguous. Per germline, CDR1 SGHTA and CDR2 FQGNSA. The CDR3 is made up of 15 amino acids. Trimming removed 5 bases at V and 0 bases at J, with 10 bases between. Here the CDR3 DNA reads TGTGCCAGCAGCCCCCGGACGGCGAACACCGGGGAGCTGTTTTTT. Protein product: CASSPRTANTGELFF.

This clonotype was counted a few times. V gene TRBV3-1 combines with J gene TRBJ2-3, with TRBD1 as a possible D gene (7 bases). V shed 2 bases and J shed 2 bases, with 17 bases lying between them. Looked up from germline, CDR1 is LGHDT and CDR2 is YNNKEL (reference sequence). This CDR3 spans 17 amino acids. The CDR3 DNA sequence: TGTGCCAGCAGCCAATGGAGCGCGGGACAGATCACAGATACGCAGTATTTT. Translation: CASSQWSAGQITDTQYF.

A few counts support this clonotype. J is TRBJ2-3 and V is TRBV30; 10 nucleotides agree with TRBD2. The J segment lost 4 bases and the V segment lost 4 bases, leaving 11 bases of the junction unmatched. CDR3 length equals 16 residues. Germline CDR1 is GTSNPN and CDR2 is SVGIG (reference sequence). The CDR3 DNA reads as TGTGCCTGGAATCGCCTTGTAGCGGGAGGTCCAGATACGCAGTATTTT. This gives the protein CAWNRLVAGGPDTQYF.

This clonotype was seen only once. This chain joins TRBV21-1 and TRBJ1-1. TRBV21-1 is noted as a pseudogene. This CDR3 has 15 amino acids. CDR3 DNA: TGTGCCAGCAGCCCCCGGGACTCACTGAACACTGAAGCTTTCTTT. Translated: CASSPRDSLNTEAFF.

Many counts were recorded for this clonotype. The chain links TRBV5-5 to TRBJ2-1; the match to TRBD2 covers 7 bases. The CDR3 is 15 residues long. Per the germline V gene, CDR1 is SGHKS and CDR2 is YYEKEE (reference sequence). J gave up 2 bases and V 2 bases, and 4 bases lay outside the gene matches. The CDR3 sequence is CASSFGGVPYNEQFF. The CDR3, as DNA: TGTGCCAGCAGCTTTGGGGGGGTTCCCTACAATGAGCAGTTCTTC.

This clonotype was seen repeatedly, ten times or more. This sequence joins TRBV2 and TRBJ2-4, with TRBD2 matching over 8 bases. Looked up from germline, CDR1 is SNHLY and CDR2 is FYNNEI. J was trimmed by 6 bases and V by 0 bases; bases with no gene match: 1. CDR3 size: 14 residues. The CDR3 region has the DNA TGTGCCAGCAGTGAAGCAAGCGGGAGAAACATTCAGTACTTC. Translated: CASSEASGRNIQYF.

The genes are TRBV19 and TRBJ2-1; D unclear. Between the trimmed V and J ends, which lost 7 bases and 6 bases, there was a span of 13 bases. Germline V gene lookup returns CDR1 LNHDA and CDR2 SQIVND (reference sequence). The CDR3 spans 13 residues. The CDR3 region is CASTFDPPNEQFF. The CDR3 region has the DNA TGTGCCAGTACCTTCGACCCCCCCAATGAGCAGTTCTTC.

The chain carries TRBV20-1 and TRBJ2-5; 9 bases agree with TRBD1. CDR1 and CDR2 (germline): DFQATT, SNEGSKA (reference sequence). The CDR3 covers 15 residues. Trimming took 6 bases from V and 6 from J; bases not matched to a gene: 14. This CDR3 reads CSAIPGQGVEKTQYF. DNA for the CDR3: TGCAGTGCAATACCGGGACAGGGAGTGGAAAAGACCCAGTACTTC.

This clonotype showed up just a few times. The rearrangement links TRBV28 to TRBJ1-4, with 8 positions matching TRBD1. V lost 6 bases, J lost 10 bases, and 10 bases stayed unmatched. In germline, CDR1 is MDHEN, CDR2 SYDVKM. The CDR3 length is 14 residues. The CDR3 spells CASSLTGVEGKLFF. The CDR3 DNA reads TGTGCCAGCAGCCTGACAGGGGTTGAGGGAAAACTGTTTTTT. Full variable domain (remainder filled in from reference TRBV28 and TRBJ1-4): DVKVTQSSRYLVKRTGEKVFLECVQDMDHENMFWYRQDPGLGLRLIYFSYDVKMKEKGDIPEGYSVSREKKERFSLILESASTNQTSMYLCASSLTGVEGKLFFGSGTQLSVL.

The sample holds a few counts of this clonotype. This sequence joins TRBV7-8 and TRBJ2-5; the match to TRBD2 covers 12 bases. CDR3 length equals 15 residues. V lost 6 bases, J lost 2 bases, and 4 bases stayed unmatched. The germline V gene encodes CDR1 SGHVS and CDR2 FQNEAQ. In nucleotides, the CDR3 is TGTGCCAGCAGAAGACTAGCGGGAGTTCAAGAGACCCAGTACTTC. Amino acids: CASRRLAGVQETQYF.

This clonotype came up many times. The V gene is TRBV28, the J gene TRBJ2-7; TRBD1 matches 7 bases. Germline loops: CDR1 MDHEN, CDR2 SYDVKM. This CDR3 comprises 12 residues. Trimming at V came to 11 bases and at J to 3 bases, leaving 7 bases not matched to a gene. The CDR3 region is CASRQGDYEQYF. In nucleotides, the CDR3 is TGTGCCTCGAGGCAGGGGGACTACGAGCAGTACTTC.

The chain combines TRBV4-1 with TRBJ1-1; D gene uncertain. V gave up 4 bases and J gave up 4 bases, with 7 bases separating them. This CDR3 comprises 12 residues. Germline V gives CDR1 MGHRA, CDR2 YSYEKL. The CDR3 nucleotides are TGCGCCAGCAGCCTGGACCGCACTGAAGCTTTCTTT. Protein sequence: CASSLDRTEAFF.